Below are 24 T cell receptor beta chains sequenced from a single sample in a study of Ad26.COV2.S vaccination and SARS-CoV-2 variants. The assay was immunoSEQ multiplex PCR, and TCRdb's table has in-frame clones only and misses some. The data contain some 390,000 clones, over 75% of them singletons. This sample's treatment: some 19 received Ad26.COV2.S at low or high dose, single or two shots; about 5 received placebo; per-sample allocation not given. Each sample was drawn 63 days after the first injection (of vaccine or placebo). The sample was peripheral blood, taken in a trial of Ad26.COV2.S vaccine versus placebo. The source of these receptors is a person aged 18-65 years who received the Ad26.COV2.S COVID-19 vaccine or a placebo.

This chain uses TRBV29-1 with TRBJ2-3; the match to TRBD2 covers 8 bases. The germline CDR1 and CDR2 sequences are SQVTM and ANQGSEA. The CDR3 extends over 14 amino acids. V lost 7 bases, J lost 0 bases, and 6 bases stayed unmatched. In nucleotides, the CDR3 is TGCAGCGCAACGACTAGCGCTAGCACAGATACGCAGTATTTT. Translating gives CSATTSASTDTQYF.

This clone showed up just once. The genes are TRBV6-5 and TRBJ2-7; maybe TRBD2 (5 bases). The germline V gene has CDR1 MNHEY and CDR2 SVGAGI. V was trimmed by 7 bases and J by 3 bases, leaving 10 bases between them. The CDR3 runs to 12 residues. CDR3 residues: CASTNRDYEQYF. CDR3 sequence (DNA): TGTGCCAGCACTAACCGGGACTACGAGCAGTACTTC.

The chain combines TRBV7-9 with TRBJ2-4; D is uncertain. Trimming removed 5 bases at V and 0 bases at J, with 8 bases between. Per germline, CDR1 SEHNR and CDR2 FQNEAQ (reference sequence). The CDR3 consists of 14 residues. This chain's CDR3 is CASSLTEAKNIQYF. The DNA of the CDR3 is TGTGCCAGCAGCCTGACGGAAGCCAAAAACATTCAGTACTTC.

V usage is TRBV28 and J usage is TRBJ1-1; a possible D gene is TRBD1 (6 bases). The CDR3 runs to 17 residues. Germline CDR1 reads MDHEN; CDR2 reads SYDVKM. Between the trimmed V and J ends, which lost 3 bases and 1 base, there was a span of 18 bases. The CDR3 protein is CASSLVEGEGENTEAFF. For the CDR3, the DNA is TGTGCCAGCAGTTTGGTGGAGGGGGAGGGGGAGAACACTGAAGCTTTCTTT. The complete variable domain, with remaining parts taken from reference TRBV28 and TRBJ1-1, reads DVKVTQSSRYLVKRTGEKVFLECVQDMDHENMFWYRQDPGLGLRLIYFSYDVKMKEKGDIPEGYSVSREKKERFSLILESASTNQTSMYLCASSLVEGEGENTEAFFGQGTRLTVV.

The chain links TRBV7-2 to TRBJ2-2; 7 bases are a match to TRBD2. The CDR3 contains 16 residues. Germline V gives CDR1 SGHTA, CDR2 FQGNSA. J gave up 4 bases and V 5 bases, and 10 bases lay outside the gene matches. CDR3: CASSPPGLVGTGELFF. The CDR3 DNA is TGTGCCAGCAGCCCCCCAGGACTAGTTGGCACCGGGGAGCTGTTTTTT.

The V gene is TRBV9, the J gene TRBJ2-3; 11 bases align to TRBD2. Looked up from germline, CDR1 is SGDLS and CDR2 is YYNGEE. The CDR3 extends over 17 amino acids. The ends lost 3 bases at V and 3 bases at J; junction bases unmatched: 9. The CDR3 DNA reads TGTGCCAGCAGCGCCTCCGGGACTAGCGGAAAAACAGATACGCAGTATTTT. The encoded protein is CASSASGTSGKTDTQYF.

The chain carries TRBV7-6 and TRBJ1-5; maybe TRBD1 (6 bases). CDR3 length: 14 amino acids. The V and J ends lost 5 bases and 3 bases respectively, with 11 bases between them. The germline V gene encodes CDR1 SGHVS and CDR2 FNYEAQ. The CDR3 protein is CASSPGGANQPQHF. CDR3 DNA sequence: TGTGCCAGCAGCCCCGGGGGGGCCAATCAGCCCCAGCATTTT.

The chain carries TRBV6-1 and TRBJ2-7, with D perhaps TRBD1 (5 bases). V lost 3 bases and J lost 6, with 15 bases in between. The CDR3 spans 14 residues. The germline V gene has CDR1 MNHNS and CDR2 SASEGT. CDR3 DNA: TGTGCCAGCAGTGATCAGGGTCAGGCCCCCGAGCAGTACTTC. Translating it yields CASSDQGQAPEQYF.

This chain joins TRBV4-2 and TRBJ1-3, with 8 bases that match TRBD1. Germline trimming cut 0 bases from V and 7 bases from J; bases unmatched to any gene: 2. The germline gives CDR1 LGHNA, CDR2 YNFKEQ. The CDR3 extends over 14 amino acids. The CDR3 sequence is CASSQDRGLNTIYF. The CDR3 region has the DNA TGTGCCAGCAGCCAAGACAGGGGGCTCAACACCATATATTTT.

The chain carries TRBV7-9 and TRBJ2-3; 7 nucleotides align to TRBD2. Trimming cost V 2 bases and J 6 bases; bases outside gene matches: 5. Germline V gene lookup returns CDR1 SEHNR and CDR2 FQNEAQ (reference sequence). This CDR3 comprises 14 residues. The CDR3, as DNA: TGTGCCAGCAGCTTATCGGGACTACGGGATACGCAGTATTTT. It encodes CASSLSGLRDTQYF. Supplemented by reference TRBV7-9 and TRBJ2-3, the full variable domain reads DTGVSQNPRHKITKRGQNVTFRCDPISEHNRLYWYRQTLGQGPEFLTYFQNEAQLEKSRLLSDRFSAERPKGSFSTLEIQRTEQGDSAMYLCASSLSGLRDTQYFGPGTRLTVL.

J is TRBJ2-3 and V is TRBV19; D remains ambiguous. CDR3 length: 14 residues. With 4 bases removed from V and 0 bases from J, the gap between germline ends came to 8 bases. Germline V gene data show CDR1 as LNHDA and CDR2 as SQIVND (reference sequence). The CDR3 region has the DNA TGTGCCAGTAGTAGGGCGCCTAGCACAGATACGCAGTATTTT. Translation gives CASSRAPSTDTQYF.

At least ten counts were recorded for this clone. The chain employs TRBV6-5 and TRBJ1-6; no clear D gene. Trimming removed 8 bases at V and 5 bases at J, with 16 bases between. The CDR3 length is 15 residues. Looked up from germline, CDR1 is MNHEY and CDR2 is SVGAGI. In DNA form, the CDR3 reads TGTGCCAGCGGGTCGGGGTCGCTTAATAATTCACCCCTCCACTTT. Its protein is CASGSGSLNNSPLHF.

This rearrangement joins TRBV15 to TRBJ2-1; no reliable D call. The V end was cut by 2 bases, the J end by 4 bases, with 6 bases between. The CDR3 has 13 amino acids. Germline V gene data show CDR1 as LNHNV and CDR2 as YYDKDF (reference sequence). In DNA form, the CDR3 reads TGTGCCACCAGCAGAAACGCATACAATGAGCAGTTCTTC. As protein: CATSRNAYNEQFF.

A remark on this clone: Other nucleotide sequences from this sample produce the same CDR3. The chain joins TRBV7-7 to TRBJ2-5; 8 bases align to TRBD2. V shed 3 bases, J shed 2 bases, and the junction held 5 bases outside the gene matches. Germline CDR1 is SSHAT and CDR2 is FNYEAQ (reference sequence). The CDR3 runs 15 residues. The CDR3 loop reads CASSFSGMGQETQYF. DNA of the CDR3: TGTGCCAGCAGCTTTAGCGGGATGGGGCAAGAGACCCAGTACTTC.

The rearrangement links TRBV7-9 to TRBJ2-3; 8 bases are a match to TRBD1. The CDR3 runs to 13 residues. The V gene end was trimmed by 5 bases and the J gene end by 6 bases; junction bases not matched to a gene: 4. Germline CDR1 SEHNR, CDR2 FQNEAQ (reference sequence). The DNA of the CDR3 is TGTGCCAGCAGCATCGGACAGGGCGATACGCAGTATTTT. It encodes CASSIGQGDTQYF.

In its sample, this clone was seen once. This sequence joins TRBV28 and TRBJ2-1; 8 bases line up with TRBD1. CDR3 length equals 15 residues. V trimming: 3 bases; J trimming: 5 bases; junction bases outside the gene matches: 6. Looked up from germline, CDR1 is MDHEN and CDR2 is SYDVKM. This CDR3 reads CASSFYQGANNEQFF. The CDR3 nucleotides are TGTGCCAGCAGTTTTTACCAGGGGGCAAACAATGAGCAGTTCTTC. The whole variable domain, filled in from reference TRBV28 and TRBJ2-1, reads DVKVTQSSRYLVKRTGEKVFLECVQDMDHENMFWYRQDPGLGLRLIYFSYDVKMKEKGDIPEGYSVSREKKERFSLILESASTNQTSMYLCASSFYQGANNEQFFGPGTRLTVL.

The chain couples TRBV2 to TRBJ1-1; no clear D gene. The CDR3 is 13 amino acids. The V end lost 4 bases, the J end lost 3 bases, and 9 bases lay between the germline ends. The germline gives CDR1 SNHLY, CDR2 FYNNEI. DNA of the CDR3: TGTGCCAGCAGTGGTCCACGGTACACTGAAGCTTTCTTT. This codes for CASSGPRYTEAFF.

CDR3 in DNA: TGTGCCAGTAATTTTGGTGGAGGGAGAACTGAAGCTTTCTTT. This sequence encodes CASNFGGGRTEAFF. The V and J genes are TRBV28 and TRBJ1-1; D gene unclear. Germline assignment: CDR1 MDHEN and CDR2 SYDVKM. V lost 9 bases, J lost 5 bases, and 19 bases lay in between. The CDR3 is 14 residues long. The complete variable domain, with remaining parts taken from reference TRBV28 and TRBJ1-1, reads DVKVTQSSRYLVKRTGEKVFLECVQDMDHENMFWYRQDPGLGLRLIYFSYDVKMKEKGDIPEGYSVSREKKERFSLILESASTNQTSMYLCASNFGGGRTEAFFGQGTRLTVV.

This chain links TRBV28 with TRBJ1-1; D possibly corresponds to TRBD1 (5 bases). This CDR3 region has 13 residues. V was pared by 4 bases and J by 7 bases, with 13 bases between. Germline V CDR1 and CDR2: MDHEN, SYDVKM. The CDR3 coding sequence is TGTGCCAGCAGTTCTCGGGACGGCGGTGAAGCTTTCTTT. Translation: CASSSRDGGEAFF.

The CDR3, as DNA: TGTGCCAGCAGCTTCCCCCAAGCGGGAGGTCCAGATACGCAGTATTTT. Its translation is CASSFPQAGGPDTQYF. The chain employs TRBV11-1 and TRBJ2-3, with TRBD2 matching over 9 bases. The CDR3 sequence is 16 residues long. The germline gives CDR1 SGHAT, CDR2 FQDESV (reference sequence). Losses at the gene ends were 3 bases for V and 4 bases for J; bases not matched to a gene: 8.

The rearrangement uses TRBV3-1 (or the pseudogene TRBV3-2) and TRBJ1-4; D unresolved. This CDR3 has 14 residues. Trimming pared 6 bases from V and 5 bases from J, leaving 13 bases between. Germline V lookup: CDR1 LGHDT, CDR2 YNNKEL (reference sequence). As DNA, the CDR3 is TGTGCCAGCAGACCGGACGTCGGAAATGAAAAACTGTTTTTT. Amino acid sequence: CASRPDVGNEKLFF.

This chain uses TRBV24-1 with TRBJ2-1; D is undetermined. Trimming stripped 7 bases from V and 4 bases from J, with 10 bases between. Germline-derived CDR1 and CDR2 are KGHDR and SFDVKD. The CDR3 is 13 residues long. The CDR3 sequence: CATSHGLYNEQFF. Written as DNA, the CDR3 is TGTGCCACCAGCCACGGCCTTTACAATGAGCAGTTCTTC.

This chain joins TRBV9 and TRBJ2-1; 7 bases map to TRBD2. CDR1 and CDR2 (germline): SGDLS, YYNGEE. There are 18 residues in the CDR3. J was trimmed by 9 bases and V by 1 base; bases with no gene match: 19. The CDR3 is CASSVSAAAIGWGGEQFF. The CDR3 coding sequence is TGTGCCAGCAGCGTATCGGCCGCCGCTATCGGCTGGGGGGGTGAGCAGTTCTTC.

The J gene is TRBJ1-2, the V gene TRBV29-1; D is ambiguous. Deletions cut 6 bases from V and 2 bases from J, with 10 bases between. The CDR3 runs 12 residues. Looked up from germline, CDR1 is SQVTM and CDR2 is ANQGSEA. In DNA, the CDR3 is TGCAGCGTCGTTTGGGCGAACTATGGCTACACCTTC. Its translation: CSVVWANYGYTF.